This T cell receptor beta chain was identified in a study of response to subunit inactivated influenza vaccine. Study findings and constraints: Authors proposed each seasonal influenza vaccination draws in few new T cells.

MiXCR was run by TCRdb on the RT-PCR reads, yielding one entry per CDR3 protein. In the table there are about 500,000 distinct CDR3 sequences, approximately 15% of which are singletons. Points on this clonotype: Its antigen is not identified.

CDR3 length: 14 residues. Germline V gene data show CDR1 as SGHKS and CDR2 as YYEKEE (reference sequence). J lost 5 bases, V lost 7 bases, and 10 bases had no gene match. The receptor comes from a man between 50 and 69 years old who received an inactivated influenza vaccine. The source was CD4+ T cells sorted from PBMCs, collected around 25 months after vaccination. The chain has TRBV5-5 and TRBJ2-5; 8 nucleotides agree with TRBD1. CDR3 bases: TGTGCCAGCCAATGGGGCAGGGGGCAGGAGACCCAGTACTTC. This gives the protein CASQWGRGQETQYF.